This paragraph reports one T cell receptor (beta chain). Its specificity is not known. An assay was performed, and its level was deep. Per sorted-subset replicate PCR, input was roughly 200 ng DNA, representing roughly 28,000 T cell genomes. Libraries were prepared by immunoSEQ multiplex PCR; TCRdb keeps only in-frame clonotypes and omits some of them. The table has a few million clones, under 97% seen once; the top ten hold around 0.13%. The CDR3 is 16 residues long. Germline V gene data show CDR1 as KGHSH and CDR2 as LQKENI. Unmatched junction bases numbered 10, after V lost 2 bases and J lost 3 bases. The sample originates from a study of shared clonotypes between healthy human individuals. Study results and caveats: Naive CD4 clonotypes were shared across several donors at around 5%.

The genes are TRBV18 and TRBJ2-7; TRBD2 agrees at 7 bases. This clonotype was obtained from a man younger than 30 in good health. Sample: naive CD4+ T cells sorted from blood. Subset indicated: CD45RA+ positively selected. As DNA, the CDR3 is TGTGCCAGCTCACCAATTTCGACTAGCTTAGGCTACGAGCAGTACTTC. Translated: CASSPISTSLGYEQYF.